One and the same sample provided the 23 T cell receptor beta chains below, sequenced in a study of cytomegalovirus exposure and HLA in healthy donors. Measured with immunoSEQ multiplex PCR; TCRdb has only the in-frame clones, and not every one. The repertoire includes roughly 73,000 clones, nearly 95% of them detected once, and roughly 1.5% sits in the top ten. The sequenced material came from PBMCs. The receptors here all came from a man aged 18-30 years in good health and CMV-seropositive.

The chain recombines TRBV7-2 with TRBJ2-3, with D unresolved. The CDR3 extends over 11 amino acids. CDR1 is SGHTA, CDR2 FQGNSA, per germline. The CDR3 is CALPRTDTQYF. The CDR3 DNA reads TGTGCTTTGCCGCGAACAGATACGCAGTATTTT.

The chain is built from TRBV5-1 and TRBJ1-1; D is ambiguous. The CDR3 is made up of 15 amino acids. Germline V gene lookup returns CDR1 SGHRS and CDR2 YFSETQ. V was cut by 0 bases and J by 1 base, with 10 bases left in between. The CDR3 DNA reads TGCGCCAGCAGCTTGGCCCGGGGTTCGAACACTGAAGCTTTCTTT. Translated, it gives CASSLARGSNTEAFF.

The chain couples TRBV5-1 to TRBJ2-7; 7 nucleotides agree with TRBD2. CDR3 length: 13 residues. Germline V lookup: CDR1 SGHRS, CDR2 YFSETQ. The trim removed 2 bases at V and 6 bases at J, leaving 5 bases unmatched. The CDR3 DNA follows: TGCGCCAGCAGCTTCCGGGGAGGGAGCGAGCAGTACTTC. Translated: CASSFRGGSEQYF.

In its sample, this clone was seen once. The chain has TRBV5-4 and TRBJ2-1; TRBD1 matches 8 bases. CDR3 size: 16 residues. The V gene's germline CDR1 is SGHNT and CDR2 YYREEE (reference sequence). With 4 bases clipped from V and 0 bases from J, the junction kept 6 bases outside the gene matches. In DNA, the CDR3 is TGTGCCAGCAGCGATAGACAGGGGCCCTCCTACAATGAGCAGTTCTTC. It is translated as CASSDRQGPSYNEQFF.

This clone appeared a few times. The chain couples TRBV30 to TRBJ2-2; TRBD2 is a possible D gene (5 bases). The germline V gene has CDR1 GTSNPN and CDR2 SVGIG (reference sequence). This CDR3 contains 14 residues. The V end lost 0 bases, the J end lost 2 bases, and 7 bases lay between the germline ends. In DNA form, the CDR3 reads TGTGCCTGGAGTGTAGGAGGAAACACCGGGGAGCTGTTTTTT. Its translation: CAWSVGGNTGELFF.

The chain is built from TRBV28 and TRBJ2-5, with 8 positions matching TRBD2. This CDR3 spans 15 amino acids. The junction had 11 bases not matched to a gene; V was cut back by 8 bases and J by 3 bases. CDR1 and CDR2 (germline): MDHEN, SYDVKM. CDR3 nucleotide sequence: TGTGCCAGCGGTTCGGGAGGGCCTTATGAAGAGACCCAGTACTTC. It is translated as CASGSGGPYEETQYF.

The chain joins TRBV28 to TRBJ1-5; TRBD1 might be the D (6 bases). Germline CDR1 and CDR2: MDHEN and SYDVKM. The CDR3 contains 15 residues. Trimming cost V 6 bases and J 6 bases, with 18 bases left between them. CDR3 nucleotides: TGTGCCAGCAGCCAAAAGAGGGGGTTAGGTCAGCCCCAGCATTTT. Protein product: CASSQKRGLGQPQHF.

The chain employs TRBV28 and TRBJ1-2; tentative D call: TRBD1 (5 bases). This CDR3 comprises 12 residues. Germline CDR1 reads MDHEN; CDR2 reads SYDVKM. Trimming left V 7 bases short and J 7 bases short, with 13 bases between. This CDR3 reads CASNPGNTGYTF. The DNA of the CDR3 is TGTGCCAGCAACCCAGGGAATACTGGCTACACCTTC.

J is TRBJ2-3 and V is TRBV5-1; no clear D. From germline, CDR1 is SGHRS and CDR2 YFSETQ. V was clipped by 5 bases and J by 2 bases, with 9 bases between them. This CDR3 comprises 13 residues. The CDR3 here is CASSGGNTDTQYF. CDR3 DNA sequence: TGCGCCAGCAGTGGCGGAAACACAGATACGCAGTATTTT.

The chain carries TRBV7-9 and TRBJ2-7, with 9 bases matching TRBD2. Germline V gene sequence: CDR1 SEHNR, CDR2 FQNEAQ (reference sequence). The junction had 7 bases not matched to a gene; V was cut back by 5 bases and J by 2 bases. There are 15 residues in the CDR3. The DNA of the CDR3 is TGTGCCAGCAGCATGGGACTAGCTAACACCTACGAGCAGTACTTC. It translates to CASSMGLANTYEQYF.

This chain uses TRBV18 with TRBJ2-5; unclear D gene. CDR3 length: 13 amino acids. V lost 6 bases and J 5 bases, leaving 13 bases between the germline ends. CDR1 and CDR2 from the germline V gene are KGHSH and LQKENI. The CDR3 coding sequence is TGTGCCAGCTCCTCCGACTCCGGGGAGACCCAGTACTTC. Translation: CASSSDSGETQYF.

The chain couples TRBV5-1 to TRBJ1-1; TRBD1 agrees at 12 bases. Per the germline V gene, CDR1 is SGHRS and CDR2 is YFSETQ. V shed 5 bases and J 8 bases; nucleotides not matched to a gene: 10. The CDR3 extends over 15 amino acids. The CDR3 nucleotides are TGCGCCAGCAGGGCCGGGACAGGGGGCGCGAGAGAAGCTTTCTTT. This sequence encodes CASRAGTGGAREAFF.

The gene calls are TRBV28 and TRBJ2-1; D possibly corresponds to TRBD1 (7 bases). The germline V and J ends were trimmed by 6 bases and 4 bases, with 19 bases remaining between them. The CDR3 is 16 amino acids. Looked up from germline, CDR1 is MDHEN and CDR2 is SYDVKM. The CDR3 bases are TGTGCCAGCAGACCTCGGAAGGCAGGGGGGTACAATGAGCAGTTCTTC. Protein sequence: CASRPRKAGGYNEQFF.

The chain joins TRBV19 to TRBJ1-5; 7 nucleotides line up with TRBD1. Germline V gives CDR1 LNHDA, CDR2 SQIVND (reference sequence). Trimming cost V 8 bases and J 7 bases; bases outside gene matches: 5. CDR3 size: 12 residues. The chain's CDR3 is CASQQGMQPQHF. CDR3 bases: TGTGCCAGTCAACAGGGGATGCAGCCCCAGCATTTT.

The chain combines TRBV28 with TRBJ1-5; a possible D gene is TRBD1 (5 bases). There are 15 residues in the CDR3. Germline assignment: CDR1 MDHEN and CDR2 SYDVKM. V gave up 6 bases and J gave up 0 bases, with 12 bases separating them. CDR3 in DNA: TGTGCCAGCAGCTCCCCAGGGTATAGCAATCAGCCCCAGCATTTT. This sequence encodes CASSSPGYSNQPQHF.

This chain links TRBV2 with TRBJ1-2; TRBD1 is a possible D gene (5 bases). This CDR3 has 10 residues. V lost 6 bases, J lost 7 bases, and 6 bases lay in between. The germline gives CDR1 SNHLY, CDR2 FYNNEI. The CDR3 DNA reads as TGTGCCAGCAGCAGGGCTGGCTACACCTTC. Residues: CASSRAGYTF.

The V gene is TRBV2, the J gene TRBJ2-7; 9 bases fit TRBD1. The CDR3 is made up of 15 amino acids. From germline, CDR1 is SNHLY and CDR2 FYNNEI. V shed 7 bases and J 2 bases; nucleotides not matched to a gene: 9. CDR3 DNA sequence: TGTGCCAGCATTACCACAGGGGGCTCCCCCTACGAGCAGTACTTC. Protein sequence: CASITTGGSPYEQYF. Variable domain in full (rest from reference TRBV2 and TRBJ2-7): EPEVTQTPSHQVTQMGQEVILRCVPISNHLYFYWYRQILGQKVEFLVSFYNNEISEKSEIFDDQFSVERPDGSNFTLKIRSTKLEDSAMYFCASITTGGSPYEQYFGPGTRLTVT.

This clone has only one observation. The chain is built from TRBV11-3 and TRBJ2-1, with 7 bases fitting TRBD1. Germline-derived CDR1 and CDR2 are SGHNT and YENEEA. The CDR3 is 17 amino acids. The V and J ends lost 1 base and 0 bases, in that order; junction bases with no gene match: 6. Written as DNA, the CDR3 is TGTGCCAGCAGCTTAGGGACAGGATATGCCTCCTACAATGAGCAGTTCTTC. This codes for CASSLGTGYASYNEQFF.

The rearrangement uses TRBV4-1 and TRBJ1-4; D gene unclear. Germline V gene lookup returns CDR1 MGHRA and CDR2 YSYEKL. The V and J ends lost 8 bases and 3 bases respectively, with 10 bases between them. This CDR3 is 13 amino acids long. The chain's CDR3 is CASRRAANEKLFF. The CDR3 nucleotides are TGCGCCAGCCGGAGGGCGGCTAATGAAAAACTGTTTTTT.

This clone was counted once. V gene TRBV2 combines with J gene TRBJ2-5, with 10 nucleotides matching TRBD2. J lost 7 bases, V lost 8 bases, and 7 bases had no gene match. Germline lookup yields CDR1 SNHLY and CDR2 FYNNEI. This CDR3 has 13 residues. For the CDR3, the DNA is TGTGCCAGCGTGGGACTAGCGCGGGGGACCCAGTACTTC. Protein sequence: CASVGLARGTQYF.

The gene calls are TRBV30 and TRBJ2-7; 8 bases are a match to TRBD2. The length of the CDR3 is 17 residues. Germline trimming cut 1 base from V and 11 bases from J; bases unmatched to any gene: 22. CDR1 and CDR2 from the germline V gene are GTSNPN and SVGIG (reference sequence). CDR3 in DNA: TGTGCCTGGAGTGGGTCGGGAGGGCCTCCCCGATTGGACGAAGAGTACTTC. As protein: CAWSGSGGPPRLDEEYF.

CDR3 residues: CASSLGLAGGRTYNEQFF. CDR3 bases: TGTGCCAGCAGCTTGGGACTAGCGGGAGGAAGGACCTACAATGAGCAGTTCTTC. The chain recombines TRBV7-8 with TRBJ2-1; 15 bases match TRBD2. Unmatched junction bases numbered 5, after V lost 3 bases and J lost 2 bases. CDR1 is SGHVS, CDR2 FQNEAQ, per germline. The CDR3 sequence is 18 residues long.

The rearrangement links TRBV15 to TRBJ1-1, with D perhaps TRBD1 (5 bases). This CDR3 region has 16 residues. Trimming pared 0 bases from V and 1 base from J, leaving 12 bases between. The germline gives CDR1 LNHNV, CDR2 YYDKDF (reference sequence). The CDR3 coding sequence is TGTGCCACCAGCAGAGATCTGGGGCTTACGAACACTGAAGCTTTCTTT. Its translation: CATSRDLGLTNTEAFF.